The 20 T cell receptor beta chains below were found in one sample sequenced in a study of cytomegalovirus exposure and HLA in healthy donors. Primers included in the PCR were 60 Vbeta and 13 Jbeta primers. Libraries were prepared by immunoSEQ multiplex PCR; TCRdb keeps only in-frame clonotypes and omits some of them. The data contain roughly 200,000 clones, 70% to 80% of them singletons. The sample comprised PBMCs. All receptors come from a man in his sixties in good health and CMV-seronegative.

V usage is TRBV6-4 and J usage is TRBJ1-1; D not certain. V gave up 6 bases and J gave up 3 bases, with 14 bases separating them. CDR3 length equals 14 residues. Germline V gene data show CDR1 as MRHNA and CDR2 as SNTAGT. The CDR3 DNA sequence: TGTGCCAGCAGGCCACAGAGTGCCCACACTGAAGCTTTCTTT. Its protein is CASRPQSAHTEAFF.

The chain has TRBV6-1 and TRBJ1-6; tentatively, D is TRBD1 (6 bases). This CDR3 region has 15 residues. The V end was cut by 5 bases, the J end by 10 bases, with 18 bases between. Germline V gives CDR1 MNHNS, CDR2 SASEGT. CDR3 nucleotides: TGTGCCAGCAGTCTAAAGACAGGCTCCCGCTCACCCCTCCACTTT. Residues: CASSLKTGSRSPLHF.

The rearrangement joins TRBV5-1 to TRBJ2-7; D is undetermined. The CDR3 is 16 amino acids. The V end was cut by 0 bases, the J end by 0 bases, with 13 bases between. Per germline, CDR1 SGHRS and CDR2 YFSETQ. The CDR3 DNA reads as TGCGCCAGCAGCTTGGCCGGCAGGTTGGTCTCCTACGAGCAGTACTTC. Residues: CASSLAGRLVSYEQYF.

Only one count was recorded for this clone. This chain links TRBV29-1 with TRBJ2-7, with D possibly matching TRBD1 (5 bases). This CDR3 contains 11 residues. Trimming removed 2 bases at V and 6 bases at J, with 8 bases between. Per germline, CDR1 SQVTM and CDR2 ANQGSEA. This chain's CDR3 is CSVERGSEQYF. CDR3 in DNA: TGCAGCGTTGAAAGGGGCAGCGAGCAGTACTTC.

This chain links TRBV5-1 with TRBJ2-3; D is unresolved. The CDR3 spans 13 residues. Germline-derived CDR1 and CDR2 are SGHRS and YFSETQ. V lost 4 bases and J lost 6, with 12 bases in between. The DNA for the CDR3 is TGCGCCAGCAGCATCGTTTCCCGGGATACGCAGTATTTT. Translation gives CASSIVSRDTQYF.

The genes are TRBV25-1 and TRBJ2-1, with D uncertain. Germline V gives CDR1 MGHDK, CDR2 SYGVNS. Trimming removed 3 bases at V and 4 bases at J, with 16 bases between. This CDR3 has 16 amino acids. The CDR3 bases are TGTGCCAGCAGTGACTACGCCGCGCTACTGTACAATGAGCAGTTCTTC. Protein product: CASSDYAALLYNEQFF. Filled out from reference TRBV25-1 and TRBJ2-1, the complete variable domain reads EADIYQTPRYLVIGTGKKITLECSQTMGHDKMYWYQQDPGMELHLIHYSYGVNSTEKGDLSSESTVSRIRTEHFPLTLESARPSHTSQYLCASSDYAALLYNEQFFGPGTRLTVL.

This clone was observed a handful of times. The gene calls are TRBV25-1 and TRBJ2-7; TRBD1 aligns across 10 bases. The CDR3 has 14 residues. Germline V gene sequence: CDR1 MGHDK, CDR2 SYGVNS. The trim removed 1 base at V and 8 bases at J, leaving 5 bases unmatched. CDR3 DNA: TGTGCCAGCAGTGAATCGGGACAGGGGCCTAAGCAGTACTTC. It is translated as CASSESGQGPKQYF.

CDR3 loop: CASVPSVGGTGELFF. CDR3 nucleotide sequence: TGTGCCAGCGTTCCTTCTGTGGGGGGCACCGGGGAGCTGTTTTTT. The chain combines TRBV6-1 with TRBJ2-2, with a possible D match to TRBD2 (6 bases). CDR1 and CDR2 (germline): MNHNS, SASEGT. V lost 8 bases and J 4 bases, leaving 17 bases between the germline ends. This CDR3 contains 15 residues.

The rearrangement joins TRBV6-5 to TRBJ1-2; 9 bases align to TRBD1. This CDR3 has 12 residues. The germline V gene encodes CDR1 MNHEY and CDR2 SVGAGI. After removal of 8 bases from V and 8 bases from J, the junction contained 6 bases not matched to a gene. CDR3 amino acids: CASGTGIWGYTF. DNA for the CDR3: TGTGCCAGCGGGACAGGGATATGGGGCTACACCTTC.

The rearrangement joins TRBV4-2 to TRBJ2-7; weak D call: TRBD2 (6 bases). The CDR3 is 16 amino acids. Trimming took off 1 base at V and 1 base at J, with 14 bases between the two ends. The germline V gene encodes CDR1 LGHNA and CDR2 YNFKEQ. The CDR3 loop is CASSQGSGGVSYEQYF. In nucleotides, the CDR3 is TGTGCCAGCAGCCAAGGTTCGGGCGGGGTTTCCTACGAGCAGTACTTC.

This clone occurred once. J is TRBJ1-5 and V is TRBV6-6; perhaps TRBD1 as D (5 bases). The V and J ends lost 0 bases and 7 bases respectively, with 10 bases between them. From germline, CDR1 is MNHNY and CDR2 SVGAGI (reference sequence). This CDR3 comprises 14 residues. The CDR3 is CASSYSTADQPQHF. CDR3 bases: TGTGCCAGCAGTTACTCGACAGCCGACCAGCCCCAGCATTTT.

The chain couples TRBV6-4 to TRBJ2-2; TRBD1 might be the D (6 bases). Trimming pared 10 bases from V and 1 base from J, leaving 13 bases between. The CDR3 runs 14 residues. Germline CDR1 reads MRHNA; CDR2 reads SNTAGT. The CDR3 sequence is CATKRTENTGELFF. Written as DNA, the CDR3 is TGTGCCACCAAACGGACAGAGAACACCGGGGAGCTGTTTTTT.

V and J are TRBV19 and TRBJ1-5, with unresolved D. The CDR3 length is 13 residues. CDR1 is LNHDA, CDR2 SQIVND, per germline (reference sequence). V lost 5 bases and J lost 5, with 10 bases in between. This CDR3 reads CASSLGGDQPQHF. CDR3 DNA sequence: TGTGCCAGTAGTTTGGGAGGCGATCAGCCCCAGCATTTT.

On this clone: The identical CDR3 is also encoded by other nucleotide sequences in the sample. The CDR3 sequence: CAWGTGREKLFF. The CDR3 DNA reads TGTGCCTGGGGGACAGGGCGGGAAAAACTGTTTTTT. This chain links TRBV30 with TRBJ1-4, with TRBD1 identical over 9 bases. From germline, CDR1 is GTSNPN and CDR2 SVGIG (reference sequence). Trimming cost V 5 bases and J 8 bases; bases outside gene matches: 3. The CDR3 sequence is 12 residues long.

The rearrangement links TRBV6-1 to TRBJ1-1; unclear D gene. This CDR3 spans 14 amino acids. CDR1 and CDR2 (germline): MNHNS, SASEGT. Deletions cut 2 bases from V and 0 bases from J, with 7 bases between. CDR3 nucleotides: TGTGCCAGCAGTGAAAGCGGATTGAACACTGAAGCTTTCTTT. Translating it yields CASSESGLNTEAFF.

V is TRBV6-4 and J is TRBJ1-5; tentatively, D is TRBD1 (6 bases). The CDR3 sequence is 15 residues long. V was cut by 7 bases and J by 0 bases, with 13 bases left in between. From germline, CDR1 is MRHNA and CDR2 SNTAGT. The CDR3 reads CASTDGQSSNQPQHF. The CDR3, as DNA: TGTGCCAGCACCGACGGACAGAGTAGCAATCAGCCCCAGCATTTT.

CDR3 in DNA: TGTGCCAGCAGTGCGGTTAACCCGGGACAGGGTATGCATGAGCAGTTCTTC. Residues: CASSAVNPGQGMHEQFF. This sequence joins TRBV6-4 and TRBJ2-1, with 9 bases matching TRBD1. The germline gives CDR1 MRHNA, CDR2 SNTAGT. V gave up 4 bases and J gave up 8 bases; unmatched junction bases: 15. The length of the CDR3 is 17 residues.

This clone was counted once. V usage is TRBV5-4 and J usage is TRBJ2-5, with D tentatively TRBD1 (5 bases). The germline V gene encodes CDR1 SGHNT and CDR2 YYREEE (reference sequence). The CDR3 has 15 residues. Trimming took off 0 bases at V and 5 bases at J, with 14 bases between the two ends. CDR3 protein: CASSLAKGAGETQYF. CDR3 bases: TGTGCCAGCAGCTTGGCTAAAGGGGCAGGTGAGACCCAGTACTTC.

The chain has TRBV19 and TRBJ1-1, with 8 bases aligning to TRBD1. The CDR3 runs to 14 residues. Looked up from germline, CDR1 is LNHDA and CDR2 is SQIVND (reference sequence). The V segment lost 9 bases and the J segment 1 base; nucleotides outside the gene matches: 7. Here the CDR3 reads CASQLGQGNTEAFF. CDR3 nucleotides: TGTGCCAGCCAGCTCGGACAGGGGAACACTGAAGCTTTCTTT.

V gene TRBV7-3 combines with J gene TRBJ1-1; D is undetermined. Trimming pared 2 bases from V and 3 bases from J, leaving 7 bases between. Germline V CDR1 and CDR2: SGHTA, FQGTGA. The CDR3 is made up of 13 amino acids. CDR3: CASSLYGDTEAFF. Written as DNA, the CDR3 is TGTGCCAGCAGCTTATACGGAGACACTGAAGCTTTCTTT.